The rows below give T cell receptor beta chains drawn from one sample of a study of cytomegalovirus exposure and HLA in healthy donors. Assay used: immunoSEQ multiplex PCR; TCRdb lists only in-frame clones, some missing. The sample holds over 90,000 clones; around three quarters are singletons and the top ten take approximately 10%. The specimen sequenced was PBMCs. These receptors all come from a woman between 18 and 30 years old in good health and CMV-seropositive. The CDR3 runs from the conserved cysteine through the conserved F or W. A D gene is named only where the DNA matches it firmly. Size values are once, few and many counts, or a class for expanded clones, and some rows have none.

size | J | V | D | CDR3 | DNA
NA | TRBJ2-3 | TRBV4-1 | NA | CASSQEQGSGTDTQYF | TGCGCCAGCAGCCAAGAGCAGGGGAGTGGGACAGATACGCAGTATTTT
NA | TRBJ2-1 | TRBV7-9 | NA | CASSPPPPGGRLYNEQFF | TGTGCCAGCAGCCCCCCACCCCCGGGTGGGAGGCTCTACAATGAGCAGTTCTTC
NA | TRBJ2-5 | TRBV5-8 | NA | CASSLDIGGYQETQYF | TGTGCCAGCAGCTTGGACATCGGGGGTTACCAAGAGACCCAGTACTTC
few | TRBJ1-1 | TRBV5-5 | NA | CASSLVREGLVAFF | TGTGCCAGCAGCTTGGTCAGGGAGGGATTAGTGGCTTTCTTT
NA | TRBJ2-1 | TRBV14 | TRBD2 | CASNAGGSYNEQFF | TGTGCCAGCAATGCGGGGGGCTCCTACAATGAGCAGTTCTTC
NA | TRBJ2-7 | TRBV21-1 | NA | CASGGTSGLWSSYEQYF | TGTGCCAGCGGGGGGACTAGCGGGCTCTGGAGCTCCTACGAGCAGTACTTC
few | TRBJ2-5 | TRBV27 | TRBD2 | CASSFFFYAGGQETQYF | TGTGCCAGCAGTTTTTTCTTTTACGCGGGGGGCCAGGAGACCCAGTACTTC
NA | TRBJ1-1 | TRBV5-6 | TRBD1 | CASSHRTGASRTEAFF | TGTGCCAGCAGTCATCGGACAGGGGCCAGCCGGACTGAAGCTTTCTTT
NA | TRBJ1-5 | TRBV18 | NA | CASSQDSHSNQPQHF | TGTGCCAGCTCACAAGACAGCCATAGCAATCAGCCCCAGCATTTT
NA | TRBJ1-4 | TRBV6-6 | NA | CATLPRGSNEKLFF | TGTGCCACCCTCCCCAGGGGTTCTAATGAAAAACTGTTTTTT
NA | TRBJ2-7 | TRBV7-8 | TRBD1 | CASSLAVAGTGSYEQYF | TGTGCCAGCAGCTTAGCAGTAGCCGGGACAGGGTCCTACGAGCAGTACTTC
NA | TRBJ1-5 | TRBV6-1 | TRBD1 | CASREQGVRQPQHF | TGTGCCAGCAGAGAACAGGGGGTTCGGCAGCCCCAGCATTTT
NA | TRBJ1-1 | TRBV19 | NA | CASIPRGLSEAFF | TGTGCCAGTATCCCCCGGGGGTTGTCTGAAGCTTTCTTT
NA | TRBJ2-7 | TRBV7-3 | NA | CASSLTGTYSYEQYF | TGTGCCAGCAGCTTAACCGGGACATACTCCTACGAGCAGTACTTC
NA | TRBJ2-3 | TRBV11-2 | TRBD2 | CASSLNAGVQNTQYF | TGTGCCAGCAGCTTAAATGCGGGGGTACAAAATACGCAGTATTTT
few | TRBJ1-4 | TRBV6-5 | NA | CASRGPEGLFF | TGTGCCAGCAGGGGACCGGAGGGACTGTTTTTT
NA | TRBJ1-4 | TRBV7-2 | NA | CASSLDSGEKLFF | TGTGCCAGCAGCTTAGATTCGGGGGAAAAACTGTTTTTT
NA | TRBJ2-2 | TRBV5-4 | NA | CASTTTSTGIHAGELFF | TGTGCCAGCACCACGACTTCGACAGGAATCCACGCCGGGGAGCTGTTTTTT
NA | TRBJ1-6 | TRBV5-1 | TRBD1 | CASSVGTATPSPLHF | TGCGCCAGCAGCGTCGGGACAGCGACGCCGTCACCCCTCCACTTT
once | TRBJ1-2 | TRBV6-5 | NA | CASTHRGAGYTF | TGTGCCAGCACCCACCGGGGGGCTGGCTACACCTTC
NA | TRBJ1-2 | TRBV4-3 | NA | CASSQGGRGTPLNYGYTF | TGCGCCAGCAGCCAAGGGGGGAGGGGGACACCACTTAACTATGGCTACACCTTC
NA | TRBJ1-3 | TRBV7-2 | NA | CASSLHRISGNTIYF | TGTGCCAGCAGCTTACACAGGATATCTGGAAACACCATATATTTT
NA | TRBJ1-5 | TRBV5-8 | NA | CASRAGSQGGNQPQHF | TGTGCCAGCAGGGCGGGTTCACAGGGCGGTAATCAGCCCCAGCATTTT
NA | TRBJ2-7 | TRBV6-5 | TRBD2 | CASSRLAGDEQYF | TGTGCCAGCAGTCGACTAGCGGGAGACGAGCAGTACTTC
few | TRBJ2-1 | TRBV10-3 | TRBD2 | CAISEVAGVGNEQFF | TGTGCCATCAGTGAGGTAGCGGGGGTAGGCAATGAGCAGTTCTTC
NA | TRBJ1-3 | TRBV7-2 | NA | CASSLEALEGQFTIYF | TGTGCCAGCAGCCTAGAGGCTTTGGAGGGCCAATTTACCATATATTTT
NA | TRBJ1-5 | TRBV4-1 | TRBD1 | CASSHGQGVNQPQHF | TGCGCCAGCAGCCATGGACAGGGAGTGAATCAGCCCCAGCATTTT
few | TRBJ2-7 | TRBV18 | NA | CASSPGRDWSSYEQYF | TGTGCCAGCTCACCAGGTAGAGACTGGAGCTCCTACGAGCAGTACTTC
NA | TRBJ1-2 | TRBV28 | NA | CASSLEQDGYGYTF | TGTGCCAGCAGTTTAGAACAGGATGGCTATGGCTACACCTTC
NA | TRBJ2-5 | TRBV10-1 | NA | CASSVGVQETQYF | TGCGCCAGCAGTGTAGGGGTCCAGGAGACCCAGTACTTC